The rows below give T cell receptor beta chains drawn from one sample of a study of T-cell memory formation after mild COVID-19. TCRdb ran MiXCR on the 5' RACE reads and lists one entry per CDR3 protein. The data contain 450,000 to 650,000 distinct CDR3 sequences, roughly 17% of them singletons. The sequenced material came from PBMCs or a T cell subset sorted from them (not recorded which). The source is an adult woman who had mild COVID-19 (a few samples of this study predate the infection). Cell type and time point are not known. Each CDR3 is given with its conserved first and last residue. The listing skips clone size in some rows; elsewhere it reads once, few, many or a size class.

>TRBJ1-2|.|TRBV20-1
CSARDYGQGNYGYTF
>TRBJ2-3|.|TRBV27
CASSLYAGTVGDTQYF
>TRBJ2-2|.|TRBV5-6
CASSSGTGVGGELFF
>TRBJ1-1|few|TRBV7-9
CASSYRDSQNTEAFF
>TRBJ2-7|.|TRBV15
CATRDRGSYEQYF
>TRBJ2-1|few|TRBV4-1
CASSLGDRTGSSEQFF
>TRBJ1-2|.|TRBV7-9
CASSLRTTGGNYGYTF
>TRBJ2-1|.|TRBV7-3
CASSLKGLAGDNNEQFF
>TRBJ2-3|few|TRBV10-3
CAISQRGGQDTQYF
>TRBJ1-4|few|TRBV7-9
CASSSGQAPREKLFF
>TRBJ2-1|few|TRBV5-1
CASTERGSSSYNEQFF
>TRBJ2-1|once|TRBV28
CASSGLASFKSSYNEQFF
>TRBJ1-2|.|TRBV12-3/TRBV12-4
CASSPDRGGKGYTF
>TRBJ2-3|few|TRBV5-1
CASSRGTSGSADTQYF
>TRBJ2-5|.|TRBV9
CASSVRWEGETQYF
>TRBJ2-7|.|TRBV10-1
CASSITGGPPYEQYF
>TRBJ2-7|few|TRBV7-2
CASSLGVGRGSEQYF
>TRBJ1-4|few|TRBV12-3/TRBV12-4
CASRPTGEKLFF
>TRBJ2-7|many|TRBV5-1
CASSLDYGQGGEQYF
>TRBJ2-1|many|TRBV5-1
CASSSEPISGGKGRAFF
>TRBJ2-4|many|TRBV12-3/TRBV12-4
CASSFGRGNKNIQYF
>TRBJ1-1|many|TRBV5-1
CASSWSGGQTEAFF
>TRBJ1-4|.|TRBV7-2
CASSFRRGNEKLFF
>TRBJ1-1|.|TRBV19
CASSIIGTGNTEAFF
>TRBJ1-1|.|TRBV15
CATSRRGTGPRQAFF
>TRBJ2-7|few|TRBV6-5
CASIKAGGGAYEQYF
>TRBJ2-1|.|TRBV14
CASSQDFGGVDEQFF
>TRBJ2-3|.|TRBV5-1
CASSLSGPALPDTQYF
>TRBJ2-1|few|TRBV5-1
CASSAPPGGGGNEQFF
>TRBJ1-5|few|TRBV2
CASKTGDVNQPQHF
>TRBJ1-2|.|TRBV10-3
CASRDSQIYGYTF
>TRBJ2-5|few|TRBV14
CASSLQGLVKTQYF
>TRBJ1-3|few|TRBV12-3/TRBV12-4
CASTFGFPGNTIYF
>TRBJ1-2|.|TRBV7-2
CASSLDPPGAVYGYTF
>TRBJ2-1|.|TRBV4-1
CASSQEEPADEQFF
>TRBJ2-6|few|TRBV4-2
CASSQDRQGNSGANVLTF
>TRBJ1-1|.|TRBV7-8
CASRQGGQGERAFF
>TRBJ2-2|.|TRBV24-1
CATSDFKGRELFF
>TRBJ2-7|few|TRBV7-9
CASSVPKQGYYEQYF
>TRBJ2-1|few|TRBV7-9
CASSLGRNPRGGFF
>TRBJ1-4|few|TRBV7-9
CATSEGTANEKLFF
>TRBJ2-4|.|TRBV7-9
CASSLEWVSPDSVKNIQYF
>TRBJ2-7|.|TRBV4-2
CASSQGQQIYEQYF
>TRBJ2-3|.|TRBV7-9
CASSFSLAGGTQRPPF
>TRBJ2-4|.|TRBV7-3
CASSLTPTGIKNIQYF
>TRBJ2-4|many|TRBV3-1
CASSQLGLAQNIQYF
>TRBJ1-4|.|TRBV7-9
CASSSVGEKLFF